Below, 18 T cell receptor beta chains from the same sample are listed, as sequenced in a study of cytomegalovirus exposure and HLA in healthy donors. Use of 60 Vbeta and 13 Jbeta primers characterized the PCR. Data came from immunoSEQ multiplex PCR; TCRdb stores just in-frame clones and leaves some out. Among approximately 150,000 clones listed, 64% were seen once. The sequenced sample was PBMCs. These receptors were collected from a woman aged 30 to 39 in good health and CMV-seropositive.

The rearrangement joins TRBV5-1 to TRBJ1-1; D not resolved. The germline V gene encodes CDR1 SGHRS and CDR2 YFSETQ. V was pared by 0 bases and J by 5 bases, with 8 bases between. The CDR3 has 13 amino acids. CDR3 in DNA: TGCGCCAGCAGCTTGGCCGGGTGGACTGAAGCTTTCTTT. Its translation is CASSLAGWTEAFF.

The chain employs TRBV5-6 and TRBJ2-7, with TRBD2 identical over 10 bases. The CDR3 covers 17 residues. Trimming cost V 0 bases and J 3 bases; bases outside gene matches: 9. Germline CDR1 SGHDT, CDR2 YYEEEE. For the CDR3, the DNA is TGTGCCAGCAGCTTGGAGACTAGCGGGTTGGGAAACTACGAGCAGTACTTC. Translating gives CASSLETSGLGNYEQYF.

The J gene is TRBJ2-7, the V gene TRBV18; TRBD1 agrees at 9 bases. The germline V gene has CDR1 KGHSH and CDR2 LQKENI. V lost 2 bases and J lost 2; bases outside the gene matches: 7. CDR3 length equals 16 residues. The CDR3 DNA sequence: TGTGCCAGCTCACCAAGACAGGGGGTTGCGGCCTACGAGCAGTACTTC. This translates into CASSPRQGVAAYEQYF.

V gene TRBV6-1 combines with J gene TRBJ2-7; 8 bases line up with TRBD2. Germline lookup yields CDR1 MNHNS and CDR2 SASEGT. CDR3 size: 15 residues. The ends lost 3 bases at V and 0 bases at J; junction bases unmatched: 4. CDR3 sequence reads: CASSDPGGPSYEQYF. The CDR3 DNA is TGTGCCAGCAGTGATCCGGGGGGGCCCTCCTACGAGCAGTACTTC.

The V call is TRBV19, the J call TRBJ2-7; 8 bases are shared with TRBD1. V shed 1 base and J 5 bases; nucleotides not matched to a gene: 10. The germline CDR1 and CDR2 sequences are LNHDA and SQIVND (reference sequence). CDR3 size: 16 residues. For the CDR3, the DNA is TGTGCCAGTAGTATAGGCGCGACAGGGGTAGCCGACGAGCAGTACTTC. Translating it yields CASSIGATGVADEQYF.

The chain combines TRBV7-6 with TRBJ1-4; D is possibly TRBD1 (6 bases). Germline V gene sequence: CDR1 SGHVS, CDR2 FNYEAQ. The CDR3 extends over 16 amino acids. V lost 5 bases and J 4 bases, leaving 17 bases between the germline ends. CDR3 coding DNA: TGTGCCAGCAGCCCCGATCAGGGGAACTTTAATGAAAAACTGTTTTTT. Translation: CASSPDQGNFNEKLFF.

The rearrangement uses TRBV11-2 and TRBJ1-1; TRBD1 is a possible D gene (5 bases). The germline gives CDR1 SGHAT, CDR2 FQNNGV. V lost 5 bases, J lost 1 base, and 14 bases lay in between. CDR3 length equals 15 residues. DNA of the CDR3: TGTGCCAGCAGCCCCCCTCCCAGGGAGAACACTGAAGCTTTCTTT. Translated: CASSPPPRENTEAFF.

This chain joins TRBV30 and TRBJ1-6; the D is unclear. Germline V lookup: CDR1 GTSNPN, CDR2 SVGIG (reference sequence). The CDR3 is 11 amino acids. Trimming left V 4 bases short and J 5 bases short, with 3 bases between. CDR3 protein: CAWTNNSPLHF. The CDR3 DNA reads TGTGCCTGGACAAATAATTCACCCCTCCACTTT.

The chain employs TRBV5-1 and TRBJ1-2, with 9 bases aligning to TRBD1. This CDR3 comprises 15 residues. Trimming cost V 0 bases and J 2 bases; bases outside gene matches: 2. The germline V gene encodes CDR1 SGHRS and CDR2 YFSETQ. CDR3 DNA sequence: TGCGCCAGCAGCTTGGTCACAGGGGGCAACTATGGCTACACCTTC. It specifies CASSLVTGGNYGYTF.

The chain is built from TRBV10-1 and TRBJ2-5, with D tentatively TRBD1 (6 bases). V lost 8 bases and J lost 1, with 11 bases in between. CDR3 size: 13 residues. Germline CDR1 WNHNN, CDR2 SYGVQD (reference sequence). In nucleotides, the CDR3 is TGCGCCAGCCAGGGGCGGTCCCAAGAGACCCAGTACTTC. This sequence encodes CASQGRSQETQYF.

This chain links TRBV7-9 with TRBJ2-3; D call uncertain. CDR3 length: 13 residues. Trimming took 4 bases from V and 3 from J, leaving 8 bases between them. Germline V gene lookup returns CDR1 SEHNR and CDR2 FQNEAQ (reference sequence). Written as DNA, the CDR3 is TGTGCCAGCAGCTCTATGATGACAGATACGCAGTATTTT. Residues: CASSSMMTDTQYF.

The chain's CDR3 is CASSLSITDTQYF. The CDR3 DNA sequence: TGCGCCAGCAGCTTGTCCATCACAGATACGCAGTATTTT. V and J are TRBV5-1 and TRBJ2-3; D ambiguous. Germline V gene sequence: CDR1 SGHRS, CDR2 YFSETQ. Trimming removed 1 base from V and 2 bases from J, with 5 bases in between. The CDR3 spans 13 residues. Full variable domain (rest looked up from reference TRBV5-1 and TRBJ2-3): KAGVTQTPRYLIKTRGQQVTLSCSPISGHRSVSWYQQTPGQGLQFLFEYFSETQRNKGNFPGRFSGRQFSNSRSEMNVSTLELGDSALYLCASSLSITDTQYFGPGTRLTVL.

The rearrangement joins TRBV11-2 to TRBJ1-1; D not certain. Germline V CDR1 and CDR2: SGHAT, FQNNGV. Trimming left V 5 bases short and J 4 bases short, with 8 bases between. The CDR3 covers 12 residues. The CDR3 sequence: CASSNYGTEAFF. CDR3 sequence (DNA): TGTGCCAGCAGCAACTATGGCACTGAAGCTTTCTTT.

The chain links TRBV7-2 to TRBJ2-1; D possibly corresponds to TRBD2 (5 bases). From germline, CDR1 is SGHTA and CDR2 FQGNSA. The CDR3 spans 16 residues. Trimming took 4 bases from V and 3 from J, leaving 16 bases between them. The CDR3 region has the DNA TGTGCCAGCAGCTCCAGCACCGGGGTAGACTACAATGAGCAGTTCTTC. Protein: CASSSSTGVDYNEQFF.

V and J are TRBV28 and TRBJ2-3, with no clear D. The germline V gene encodes CDR1 MDHEN and CDR2 SYDVKM. V lost 6 bases to trimming and J lost 3 bases, with 4 bases between them. This CDR3 region has 11 residues. DNA for the CDR3: TGTGCCAGCAGAATAACAGATACGCAGTATTTT. Protein product: CASRITDTQYF.

The rearrangement links TRBV30 to TRBJ2-1; D may be TRBD2 (5 bases). Trimming stripped 6 bases from V and 0 bases from J, with 21 bases between. Germline V lookup: CDR1 GTSNPN, CDR2 SVGIG (reference sequence). There are 17 residues in the CDR3. The CDR3 nucleotides read TGTGCCTGCCGAGGTTTAATTCGGGATAGCTCCTACAATGAGCAGTTCTTC. This codes for CACRGLIRDSSYNEQFF.

The J gene is TRBJ2-7, the V gene TRBV6-5; 10 bases agree with TRBD2. The CDR3 length is 14 residues. Unmatched junction bases numbered 4, after V lost 6 bases and J lost 2 bases. The germline CDR1 and CDR2 sequences are MNHEY and SVGAGI. CDR3 bases: TGTGCCAGCAGCTCCGGGACTAGCGCCTACGAGCAGTACTTC. This codes for CASSSGTSAYEQYF.

The chain carries TRBV6-6 and TRBJ1-5; D perhaps matches TRBD1 (6 bases). Per the germline V gene, CDR1 is MNHNY and CDR2 is SVGAGI (reference sequence). This CDR3 contains 13 residues. The V end was cut by 7 bases, the J end by 2 bases, with 9 bases between. CDR3 region: CASNRQGNQPQHF. The CDR3 coding sequence is TGTGCCAGCAACAGACAGGGCAATCAGCCCCAGCATTTT.